The table lists the clone carrying this T cell receptor beta chain with a few counts. Patients of the Seattle cohort, enrolled during active infection, were followed longitudinally. The data were produced by immunoSEQ multiplex PCR, yet TCRdb's version contains in-frame clones alone and is incomplete. The sample yields about 24,000 clones, roughly 74% seen once. These data originate in a study of blood T cell repertoires in COVID-19. The CDR3 extends over 14 amino acids. From germline, CDR1 is MDHEN and CDR2 SYDVKM. The V and J ends lost 4 bases and 1 base respectively, with 10 bases between them. This TCR came from a man aged 50 to 60 with COVID-19, enrolled during active disease. This rearrangement joins TRBV28 to TRBJ1-1; D possibly corresponds to TRBD1 (6 bases). Sequencing was performed on peripheral blood. The CDR3 loop is CASSSGTTNTEAFF. The CDR3 DNA follows: TGTGCCAGCAGTTCCGGGACAACGAACACTGAAGCTTTCTTT.